This record covers a single TCR beta chain. The antigen is not known. The CDR3 totals 19 residues. V was trimmed by 4 bases and J by 6 bases, leaving 28 bases between them. Germline loops: CDR1 SGHAT, CDR2 FQNNGV. This sample was included in a study of radiotherapy plus CTLA-4 blockade in lung cancer. Study details: Among all patients, approximately 17% showed objective responses, while more than 25% had disease control.

Chemo-refractory metastatic non-small-cell lung cancer patients received focal radiation with ipilimumab CTLA-4 blockade. Findings of the study overall: How blood T cell clones changed early, along with interferon-beta, reportedly forecast response best. Clones of tumor-derived TCRs expanded in blood after radiotherapy plus ipilimumab.

Generated by immunoSEQ multiplex PCR, the TCRdb table keeps only in-frame clones and is missing some. The profile covers about 85,000 clones, with about 90% appearing a single time and about 2% taken by the ten largest. The receptor was derived from a human donor with non-small cell lung cancer who had a partial response to radiotherapy plus ipilimumab. The sequencing here drew on peripheral blood, taken from a patient treated with radiotherapy plus ipilimumab. This chain uses TRBV11-2 with TRBJ2-1; D possibly corresponds to TRBD1 (6 bases). The CDR3 region is CASSSLRLRTDPGGNEQFF. CDR3 nucleotide sequence: TGTGCCAGCAGCTCACTCCGCCTTCGGACAGACCCAGGTGGCAATGAGCAGTTCTTC.